This T cell receptor (beta chain) comes out of a study of metastatic and nonmetastatic thyroid tumors. Study in general: Across peripheral blood and tumor or nodule tissue samples taken from malignant and benign thyroid patients, the repertoires were compared with one another. Study conclusions and caveats: Within blood and tumor, benign nodules reportedly had significantly lower TCR beta diversity than malignant thyroid tumors did.

All patients were untreated before thyroid surgery. This clone was found once. Its antigen is not known. How the authors handled the data: The study took CDR3 differences across clinicopathological groups and made a distant-metastasis classifier for papillary thyroid cancer from them. TCRdb re-processed the PCR reads through MiXCR. The V and J calls were determined by TCRdb, not by the authors. The table shows 30,000 to 45,000 clones, with more than 15% occurring only once. This clonotype originated in a female donor with papillary thyroid cancer or a benign thyroid nodule (not recorded which). Some clones in this sample may be carry-over from other donors' samples. The sequencing sample was made of blood.

CDR3 residues: CAWQGGTRDSYTEAFF. CDR3 in DNA: TGTGCCTGGCAAGGAGGAACTCGGGACAGTTACACTGAAGCTTTCTTT. The V and J genes are TRBV30 and TRBJ1-1; 7 nucleotides line up with TRBD1. The ends lost 5 bases at V and 3 bases at J; junction bases unmatched: 15. The germline gives CDR1 GTSNPN, CDR2 SVGIG (reference sequence). This CDR3 contains 16 residues.